These T cell receptor beta chains were read from a single sample in a study of Ad26.COV2.S vaccination and SARS-CoV-2 variants. Only in-frame clones appear in the TCRdb table, and some are missing; sequencing was by immunoSEQ multiplex PCR. Found here are about half a million clones, nearly 90% of them singletons; the top ten hold about 1.5%. The material was peripheral blood, obtained in a trial of Ad26.COV2.S vaccine versus placebo. These receptors were taken from a person aged 18-65 years who received the Ad26.COV2.S COVID-19 vaccine or a placebo. Both conserved end residues are part of each CDR3.

J	length	V	CDR3
TRBJ1-2	13	TRBV18	CASSRTEEYGYTF
TRBJ2-2	16	TRBV18	CASSPGTSGITGELFF
TRBJ1-1	15	TRBV7-2	CASSFVGSGQGGAFF
TRBJ2-1	17	TRBV5-1	CASSPYLLAMSYNEQFF
TRBJ2-7	13	TRBV6-2/TRBV6-3	CASSYSDTYEQYF
TRBJ1-5	15	TRBV19	CASSRSQGAHQPQHF
TRBJ1-2	11	TRBV30	CAWSVSGGYTF
TRBJ1-2	12	TRBV18	CASSLGYYGYTF
TRBJ2-7	15	TRBV6-5	CASTPRGISSYEQYF
TRBJ1-6	15	TRBV19	CATLPTGNYNSPLHF
TRBJ2-7	16	TRBV4-3	CASSQEPQGAGYEQYF
TRBJ2-1	16	TRBV10-3	CAISEERGSTYNEQFF
TRBJ1-4	14	TRBV7-9	CASSVSGTVEKLFF
TRBJ1-3	13	TRBV6-5	CASRRTAGNTIYF
TRBJ2-1	19	TRBV4-1	CASSQDRGTSGSSYNEQFF
TRBJ1-1	16	TRBV6-6	CASSRDRPGPNTEAFF
TRBJ2-1	17	TRBV6-1	CASSEALTGAMYNEQFF
TRBJ2-7	15	TRBV6-2/TRBV6-3	CASSSHRGAFYEQYF
TRBJ1-3	15	TRBV7-2	CASSLVRKTGNTIYF
TRBJ1-2	17	TRBV5-4	CASSQVVWQGAHYGYTF
TRBJ1-2	16	TRBV18	CASSSVAAAFEDGYTF
TRBJ2-6	16	TRBV7-9	CASSIDGRSGANVLTF
TRBJ2-7	14	TRBV5-1	CASSYSFEVNEQYF
TRBJ2-5	14	TRBV9	CASSRSGLSETQYF
TRBJ1-5	14	TRBV6-5	CASSLDGSYQPQHF
TRBJ1-1	11	TRBV6-6	CASSTTGDAFF